The sequence of this TCR beta chain was determined in a study of cytomegalovirus exposure and HLA in healthy donors. Study-wide context: Of all 400 or so donors who were genotyped, roughly 83% belonged to the Caucasian-associated ancestry cluster.

In the case of this clone: As yet, its antigen is unknown.

Germline assignment: CDR1 LNHDA and CDR2 SQIVND (reference sequence). The CDR3 loop spans 13 amino acids. The V end was cut by 5 bases, the J end by 6 bases, with 13 bases between. The donors comprised healthy bone marrow donors. Both 60 Vbeta primers and 13 Jbeta primers went into the PCR. Using immunoSEQ multiplex PCR, the repertoire was profiled, and TCRdb retains in-frame clones only, with some absent. The sample holds around 76,000 clones. Whole-study findings and limits: Links to common viral pathogens appeared, in a later analysis, for several of the most significant clusters.

Sequencing was carried out using PBMCs. The clonotype comes from a boy younger than 18 in good health and CMV-seronegative. This chain uses TRBV19 with TRBJ1-1, with D tentatively TRBD1 (6 bases). Here the CDR3 reads CASSETGGAEAFF. CDR3 coding DNA: TGTGCCAGTAGTGAGACAGGTGGGGCTGAAGCTTTCTTT.